This T cell receptor (beta chain) was recorded in a study of T cell repertoires in cytomegalovirus infection (dated by TCRdb to between 2017 and 2020). Looking at the study overall: Recently identified HLA-C-restricted CMV epitopes, whose presentation resists viral immunomodulation, were targeted by peptide stimulations together with well-studied HLA-B-restricted epitopes. Donor HLA type was relevant to the analysis, as public TCR beta signatures indicated carriage of CMV infection together with the matching HLA type.

CDR1 and CDR2 are read off the germline V gene as SGHVS and FNYEAQ. From the cysteine through the phenylalanine, the CDR3 covers 16 amino acids. This entry keeps only the CDR3 DNA: 48 bases, framed from base 1. After removal of 5 bases from V and 2 bases from J, the junction retains 6 bases not matched to a gene. As to this clonotype: Its cognate antigen has yet to be identified. Base qualities are not provided; no much larger clone lies one nucleotide away.

TCRdb lists the instrument as Illumina HiSeq 1500. TCRdb redid the processing of the public reads, applying fastp at Q25 and MiXCR, and retained in-frame beta chains. Entries that share a CDR3 protein sequence are merged under the most common genes and DNA. The sample table contains 700,000 to 900,000 distinct CDR3 sequences; only one count was recorded for approximately 32% of them. Of the sample, less than 15% is held by the ten largest clones. This specimen's treatment or condition label, interpreted: in vitro stimulation with specific CMV peptide epitopes to enrich CMV-specific T cells. Overall study results and their limits: The ex vivo response was dominated by HLA-C-restricted CMV-specific TCR beta clonotypes, which also provided the single most frequent clonotype in two of eight donors. In both this cohort and an independent cohort of approximately 350 donors, the cumulative frequency of public TCR beta family members distinguished carriers of CMV infection plus the relevant HLA type.

The origin of this receptor is a human donor in good health (CMV status not recorded). Some clones in this sample may be carry-over from other donors' samples. Sequencing used cultured CD8+ T cells from PBMCs, obtained from culture after CMV antigen stimulation. This receptor chain uses TRBV7-6 and TRBJ2-1; TRBD2 fits 10 bases in the junction. CDR3 protein: CASSPLAGATYNEQFF. The sequence in DNA is TGTGCCAGCAGCCCCCTAGCGGGGGCCACCTACAATGAGCAGTTCTTC.